The entry that follows covers one T cell receptor beta chain sequence. Its antigen is still unknown. The cDNA of both the TCRalpha and TCRbeta chains was subjected to two nested PCRs of about 15 and 9 cycles. From the 5' RACE reads, TCRdb lists one entry per CDR3 protein and no DNA. The ten top clones account for roughly 2.3%, within a sample of around 450,000 distinct CDR3 sequences. The CDR3 length is 16 residues. Germline CDR1 and CDR2: MNHNS and SASEGT. These data are taken from a study of monozygotic twins with inflammatory bowel disease. Study-wide results and caveats: With inverse Simpson as the measure, TCRbeta diversity was lower in IBD patients than in healthy co-twins. Part of the variability in patient repertoires may have come from differing immunosuppressive treatments.

For every donor, one blood sample of about 2.5 ml was drawn. The gene calls are TRBV6-1 and TRBJ1-5; TCRdb indicates TRBD1, and absent DNA this call remains unverified. The specimen sequenced was blood. The receptor comes from a human donor with ulcerative colitis or Crohn's disease, or a healthy co-twin of an affected twin (not recorded which). This chain's CDR3 is CASNPRRGIGVQPQHF.